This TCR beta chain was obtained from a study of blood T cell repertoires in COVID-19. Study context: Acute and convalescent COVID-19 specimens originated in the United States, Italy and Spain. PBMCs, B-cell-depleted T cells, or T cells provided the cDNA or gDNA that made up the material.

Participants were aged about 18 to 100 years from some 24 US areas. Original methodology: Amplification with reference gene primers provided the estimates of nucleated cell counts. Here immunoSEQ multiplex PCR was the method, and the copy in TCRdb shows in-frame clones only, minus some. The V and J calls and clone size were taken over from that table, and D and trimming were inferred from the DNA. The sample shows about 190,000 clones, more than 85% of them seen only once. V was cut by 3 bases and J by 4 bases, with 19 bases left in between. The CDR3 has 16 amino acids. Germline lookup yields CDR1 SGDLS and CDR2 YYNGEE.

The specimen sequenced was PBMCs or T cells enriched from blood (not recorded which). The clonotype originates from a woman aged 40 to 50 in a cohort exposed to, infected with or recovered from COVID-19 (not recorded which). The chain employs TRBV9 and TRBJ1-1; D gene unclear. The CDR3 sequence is CASSGEPGPASTEAFF. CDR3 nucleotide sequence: TGTGCCAGCAGCGGGGAGCCGGGCCCTGCGAGCACTGAAGCTTTCTTT.